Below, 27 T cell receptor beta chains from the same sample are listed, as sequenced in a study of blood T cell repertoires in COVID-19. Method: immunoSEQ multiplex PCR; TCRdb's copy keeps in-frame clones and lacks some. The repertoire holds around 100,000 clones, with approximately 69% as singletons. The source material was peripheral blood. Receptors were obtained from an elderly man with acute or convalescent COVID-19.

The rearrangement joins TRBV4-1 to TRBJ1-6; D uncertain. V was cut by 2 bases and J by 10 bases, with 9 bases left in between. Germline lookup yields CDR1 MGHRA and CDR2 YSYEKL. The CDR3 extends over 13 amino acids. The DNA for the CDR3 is TGCGCCAGCAGCCAAATTCGGGGATCACCCCTCCACTTT. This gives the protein CASSQIRGSPLHF.

CDR3 sequence: CASSPGTGEKAGANVLTF. The CDR3 region has the DNA TGTGCCAGCAGCCCCGGGACAGGGGAGAAGGCTGGGGCCAACGTCCTGACTTTC. The V gene is TRBV5-5, the J gene TRBJ2-6; TRBD1 agrees at 10 bases. Trimming at V came to 4 bases and at J to 2 bases, leaving 9 bases not matched to a gene. CDR1 SGHKS and CDR2 YYEKEE come from the germline V gene (reference sequence). The CDR3 spans 18 residues.

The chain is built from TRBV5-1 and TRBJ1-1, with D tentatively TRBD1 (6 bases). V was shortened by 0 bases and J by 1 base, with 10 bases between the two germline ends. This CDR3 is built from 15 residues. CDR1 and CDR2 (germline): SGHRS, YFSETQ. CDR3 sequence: CASSLGNRENTEAFF. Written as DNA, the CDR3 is TGCGCCAGCAGCTTGGGGAACAGGGAGAACACTGAAGCTTTCTTT. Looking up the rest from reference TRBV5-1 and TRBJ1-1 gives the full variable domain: KAGVTQTPRYLIKTRGQQVTLSCSPISGHRSVSWYQQTPGQGLQFLFEYFSETQRNKGNFPGRFSGRQFSNSRSEMNVSTLELGDSALYLCASSLGNRENTEAFFGQGTRLTVV.

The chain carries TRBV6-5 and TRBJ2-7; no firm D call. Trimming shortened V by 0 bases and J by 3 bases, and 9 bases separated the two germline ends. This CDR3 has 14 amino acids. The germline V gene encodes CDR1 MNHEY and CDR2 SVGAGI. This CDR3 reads CASSYSGGLYEQYF. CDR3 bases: TGTGCCAGCAGTTACTCAGGCGGCCTCTACGAGCAGTACTTC.

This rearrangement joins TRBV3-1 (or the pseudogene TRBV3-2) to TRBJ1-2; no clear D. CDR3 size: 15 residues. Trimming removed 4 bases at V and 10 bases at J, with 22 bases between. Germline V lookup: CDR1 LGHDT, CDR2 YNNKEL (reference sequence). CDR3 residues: CASSPLGGSPPLYTF. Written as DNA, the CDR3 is TGTGCCAGCAGCCCCCTTGGAGGGTCTCCCCCTCTCTACACCTTC.

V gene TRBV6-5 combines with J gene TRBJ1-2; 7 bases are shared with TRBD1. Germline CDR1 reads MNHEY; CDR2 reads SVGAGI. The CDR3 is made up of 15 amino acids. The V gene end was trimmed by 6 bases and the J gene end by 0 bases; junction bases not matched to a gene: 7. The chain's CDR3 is CASSVGTVTNYGYTF. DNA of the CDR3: TGTGCCAGCAGCGTTGGGACAGTCACTAACTATGGCTACACCTTC.

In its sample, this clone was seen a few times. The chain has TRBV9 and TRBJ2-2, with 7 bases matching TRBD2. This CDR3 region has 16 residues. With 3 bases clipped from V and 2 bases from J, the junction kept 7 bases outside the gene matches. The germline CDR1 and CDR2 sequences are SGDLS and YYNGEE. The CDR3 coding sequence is TGTGCCAGCAGCGGTAGGCGGGAGTACAACACCGGGGAGCTGTTTTTT. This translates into CASSGRREYNTGELFF.

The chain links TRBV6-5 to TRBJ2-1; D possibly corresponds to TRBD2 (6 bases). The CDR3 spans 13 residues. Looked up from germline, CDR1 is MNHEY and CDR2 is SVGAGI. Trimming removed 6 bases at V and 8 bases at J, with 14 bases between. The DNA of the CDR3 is TGTGCCAGCAGAGGACTACCCAAGGATGAGCAGTTCTTC. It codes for CASRGLPKDEQFF.

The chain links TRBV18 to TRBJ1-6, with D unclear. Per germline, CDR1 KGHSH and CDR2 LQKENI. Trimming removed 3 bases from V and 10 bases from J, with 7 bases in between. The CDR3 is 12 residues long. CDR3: CASSPQQSPLHF. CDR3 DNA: TGTGCCAGCTCACCTCAACAATCACCCCTCCACTTT.

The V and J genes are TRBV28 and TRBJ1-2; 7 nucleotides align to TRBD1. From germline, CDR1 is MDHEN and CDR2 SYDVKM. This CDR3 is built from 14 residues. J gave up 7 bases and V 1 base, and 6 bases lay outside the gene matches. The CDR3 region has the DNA TGTGCCAGCAGTTTATCGAGCCACAGGGGTGGCTACACCTTC. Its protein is CASSLSSHRGGYTF.

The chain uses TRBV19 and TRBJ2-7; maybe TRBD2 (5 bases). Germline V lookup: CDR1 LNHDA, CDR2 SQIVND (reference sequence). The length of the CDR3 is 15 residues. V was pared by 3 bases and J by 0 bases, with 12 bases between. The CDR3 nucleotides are TGTGCCAGTAGTATCTTGGCGGAGGCCTCCTACGAGCAGTACTTC. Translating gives CASSILAEASYEQYF.

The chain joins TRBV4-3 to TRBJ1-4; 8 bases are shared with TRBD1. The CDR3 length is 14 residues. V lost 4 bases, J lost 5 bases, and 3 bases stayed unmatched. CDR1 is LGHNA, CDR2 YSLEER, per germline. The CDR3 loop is CASSPGQVNEKLFF. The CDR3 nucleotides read TGCGCCAGCAGCCCGGGACAGGTGAATGAAAAACTGTTTTTT.

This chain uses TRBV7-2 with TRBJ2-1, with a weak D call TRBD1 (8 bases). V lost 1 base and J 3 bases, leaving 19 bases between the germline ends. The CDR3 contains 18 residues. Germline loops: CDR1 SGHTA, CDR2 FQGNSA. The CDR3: CASSLVGQGGTNYNEQFF. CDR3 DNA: TGTGCCAGCAGCTTAGTTGGACAGGGCGGGACTAACTACAATGAGCAGTTCTTC.

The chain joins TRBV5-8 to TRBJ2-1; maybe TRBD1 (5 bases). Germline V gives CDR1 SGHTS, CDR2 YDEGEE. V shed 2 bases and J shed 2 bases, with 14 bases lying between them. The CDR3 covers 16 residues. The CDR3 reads CASSFSGHAAYNEQFF. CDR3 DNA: TGTGCCAGCAGCTTCTCAGGACACGCGGCCTACAATGAGCAGTTCTTC.

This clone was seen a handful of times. CDR3 in DNA: TGCGCCAGCAGCTTGGGGACTAACCCCGGGACAGCTAGCGAGTACGAGCAGTACTTC. Translated, it gives CASSLGTNPGTASEYEQYF. The V call is TRBV5-1, the J call TRBJ2-7; possibly TRBD1 for D (7 bases). The CDR3 is made up of 19 amino acids. Trimming took off 0 bases at V and 4 bases at J, with 26 bases between the two ends. Germline V gives CDR1 SGHRS, CDR2 YFSETQ.

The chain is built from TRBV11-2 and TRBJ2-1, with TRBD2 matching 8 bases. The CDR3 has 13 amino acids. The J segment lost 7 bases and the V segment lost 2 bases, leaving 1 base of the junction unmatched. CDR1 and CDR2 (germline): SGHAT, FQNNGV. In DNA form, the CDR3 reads TGTGCCAGCAGCTTACTAGCGGGTAATGAGCAGTTCTTC. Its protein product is CASSLLAGNEQFF. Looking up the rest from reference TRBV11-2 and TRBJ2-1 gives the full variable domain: EAGVAQSPRYKIIEKRQSVAFWCNPISGHATLYWYQQILGQGPKLLIQFQNNGVVDDSQLPKDRFSAERLKGVDSTLKIQPAKLEDSAVYLCASSLLAGNEQFFGPGTRLTVL.

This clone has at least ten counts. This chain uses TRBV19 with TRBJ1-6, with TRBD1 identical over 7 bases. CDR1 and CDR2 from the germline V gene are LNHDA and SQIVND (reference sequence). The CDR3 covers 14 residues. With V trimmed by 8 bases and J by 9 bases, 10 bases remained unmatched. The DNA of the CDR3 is TGTGCCAGTGGAGACAGGGCCTCCTCTTCACCCCTCCACTTT. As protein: CASGDRASSSPLHF.

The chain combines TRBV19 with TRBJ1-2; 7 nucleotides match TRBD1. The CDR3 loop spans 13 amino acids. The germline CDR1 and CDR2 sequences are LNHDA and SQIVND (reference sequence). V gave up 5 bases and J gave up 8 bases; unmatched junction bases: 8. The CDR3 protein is CASSRQGSSGYTF. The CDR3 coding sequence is TGTGCCAGTAGTCGACAGGGATCGAGCGGCTACACCTTC.

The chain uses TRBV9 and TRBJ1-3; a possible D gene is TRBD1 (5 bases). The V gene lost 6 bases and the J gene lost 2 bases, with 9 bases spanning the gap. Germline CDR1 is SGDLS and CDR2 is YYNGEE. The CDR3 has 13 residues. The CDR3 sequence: CASTGTTGNTIYF. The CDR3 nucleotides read TGTGCCAGCACTGGGACTACTGGAAACACCATATATTTT.

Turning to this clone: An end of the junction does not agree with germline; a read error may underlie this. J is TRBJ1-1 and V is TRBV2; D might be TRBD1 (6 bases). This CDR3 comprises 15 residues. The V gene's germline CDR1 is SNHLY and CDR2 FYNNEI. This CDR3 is CASREGQILNTEAFF. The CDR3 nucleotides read TGTGCCAGCAGAGAAGGACAGATCTTGAACACTGAAGCTTTCTTT.

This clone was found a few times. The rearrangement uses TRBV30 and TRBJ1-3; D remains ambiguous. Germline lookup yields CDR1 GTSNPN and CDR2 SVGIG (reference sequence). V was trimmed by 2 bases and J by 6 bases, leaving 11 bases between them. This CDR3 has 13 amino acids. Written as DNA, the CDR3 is TGTGCCTGGAGTACAGACACGGCAAACACCATATATTTT. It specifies CAWSTDTANTIYF.

Here the CDR3 DNA reads TGTGCCAGTAGTCAGGGTGTGTCTAGCACAGATACGCAGTATTTT. This gives the protein CASSQGVSSTDTQYF. The chain joins TRBV19 to TRBJ2-3, with D tentatively TRBD1 (5 bases). V lost 5 bases and J 0 bases, leaving 12 bases between the germline ends. Germline CDR1 and CDR2: LNHDA and SQIVND (reference sequence). The CDR3 is 15 amino acids.

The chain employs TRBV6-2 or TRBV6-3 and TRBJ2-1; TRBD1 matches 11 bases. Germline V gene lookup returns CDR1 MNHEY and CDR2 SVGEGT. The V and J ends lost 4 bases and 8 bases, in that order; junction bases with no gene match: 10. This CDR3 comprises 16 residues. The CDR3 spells CASSSPPGTGGHEQFF. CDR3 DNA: TGTGCCAGCAGTTCACCACCTGGGACAGGGGGGCATGAGCAGTTCTTC.

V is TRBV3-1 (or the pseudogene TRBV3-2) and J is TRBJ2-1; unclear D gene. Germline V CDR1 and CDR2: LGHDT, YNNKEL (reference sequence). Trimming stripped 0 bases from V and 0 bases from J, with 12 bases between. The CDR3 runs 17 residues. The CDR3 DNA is TGTGCCAGCAGCCAAGAGTCGAGTGTTTTCTCCTACAATGAGCAGTTCTTC. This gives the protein CASSQESSVFSYNEQFF.

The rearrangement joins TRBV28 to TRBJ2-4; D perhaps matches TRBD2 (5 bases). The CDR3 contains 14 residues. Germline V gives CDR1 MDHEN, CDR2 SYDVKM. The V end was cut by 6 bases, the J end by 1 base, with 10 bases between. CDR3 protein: CASSGPGAKNIQYF. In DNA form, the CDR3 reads TGTGCCAGCAGCGGACCGGGGGCCAAAAACATTCAGTACTTC.

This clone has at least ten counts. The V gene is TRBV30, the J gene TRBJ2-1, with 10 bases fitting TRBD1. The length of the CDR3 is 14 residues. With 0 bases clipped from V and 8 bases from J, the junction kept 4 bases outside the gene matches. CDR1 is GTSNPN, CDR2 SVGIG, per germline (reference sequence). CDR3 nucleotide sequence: TGTGCCTGGAGTGTGGGGACAGGGGCTTATGAGCAGTTCTTC. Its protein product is CAWSVGTGAYEQFF.

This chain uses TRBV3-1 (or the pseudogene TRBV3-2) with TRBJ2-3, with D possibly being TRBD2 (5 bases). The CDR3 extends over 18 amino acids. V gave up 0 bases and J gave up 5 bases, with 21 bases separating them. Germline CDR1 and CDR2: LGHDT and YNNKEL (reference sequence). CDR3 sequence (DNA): TGTGCCAGCAGCCAAGACCCTGTGGTAGCCGGAGCGGTAGATACGCAGTATTTT. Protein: CASSQDPVVAGAVDTQYF.